These 26 T cell receptor beta chains came from one sample sequenced in a study of PD-L1 blockade in urothelial cancer. Stated time point: peripheral blood 6 weeks after treatment start. Sequenced by immunoSEQ multiplex PCR; TCRdb stores in-frame clones only, minus some. The sample comprises tens of thousands of clones, around 85% of which are singletons, and 1.9% rests with the top ten. Here the sequenced sample was PBMCs, taken around atezolizumab (anti-PD-L1) treatment. The receptors here all came from a middle-aged man with urothelial cancer.

This chain links TRBV30 with TRBJ1-2, with 9 bases matching TRBD1. V trimming: 3 bases; J trimming: 4 bases; junction bases outside the gene matches: 6. The CDR3 spans 14 residues. The germline V gene encodes CDR1 GTSNPN and CDR2 SVGIG (reference sequence). The CDR3 nucleotides are TGTGCCTGGAGGGGGGGGACAGGGCTCTATGGCTACACCTTC. This encodes CAWRGGTGLYGYTF.

CDR3 DNA sequence: TGTGCCAGCAGACCAGGACAGTTCTCCTACAATGAGCAGTTCTTC. This gives the protein CASRPGQFSYNEQFF. The chain couples TRBV6-5 to TRBJ2-1; TRBD1 is a possible D gene (6 bases). The CDR3 has 15 amino acids. Per germline, CDR1 MNHEY and CDR2 SVGAGI. V dropped 6 bases and J dropped 0 bases, with 12 bases sitting between them.

This chain links TRBV11-2 with TRBJ2-5, with 9 bases identical to TRBD1. V lost 5 bases, J lost 1 base, and 5 bases stayed unmatched. The CDR3 runs to 15 residues. Germline assignment: CDR1 SGHAT and CDR2 FQNNGV. The CDR3 sequence: CASSRGQGPQETQYF. The CDR3 DNA reads as TGTGCCAGCAGCAGGGGACAGGGTCCCCAAGAGACCCAGTACTTC.

V is TRBV6-1 and J is TRBJ2-7; D is ambiguous. With 8 bases removed from V and 2 bases from J, the gap between germline ends came to 10 bases. Germline V CDR1 and CDR2: MNHNS, SASEGT. This CDR3 comprises 12 residues. The CDR3 DNA sequence: TGTGCCAGCGACTCGGTTCCCTACGAGCAGTACTTC. Its protein is CASDSVPYEQYF.

The V call is TRBV6-1, the J call TRBJ1-5; perhaps TRBD1 as D (5 bases). Trimming removed 0 bases at V and 7 bases at J, with 16 bases between. Germline V gene sequence: CDR1 MNHNS, CDR2 SASEGT. The CDR3 is made up of 16 amino acids. CDR3 DNA: TGTGCCAGCAGTGAAGCAGTAGCAGGGTGGCCCCAGCCCCAGCATTTT. Translating gives CASSEAVAGWPQPQHF.

This clone is a singleton in its sample. This chain uses TRBV4-3 with TRBJ2-7; TRBD2 matches at 8 bases. Germline values: CDR1 LGHNA, CDR2 YSLEER. Trimming removed 0 bases from V and 0 bases from J; junction bases left unmatched: 10. This CDR3 comprises 18 residues. The chain's CDR3 is CASSQEGGPGLVSYEQYF. CDR3 coding DNA: TGCGCCAGCAGCCAAGAGGGCGGACCGGGACTAGTCTCCTACGAGCAGTACTTC.

The V and J genes are TRBV27 and TRBJ2-7; maybe TRBD1 (5 bases). The CDR3 covers 15 residues. Trimming shortened V by 0 bases and J by 7 bases, and 16 bases separated the two germline ends. The germline CDR1 and CDR2 sequences are MNHEY and SMNVEV (reference sequence). The CDR3 region has the DNA TGTGCCAGCAGTTTATCGGGCAGGGTGGGGTCGGAGCAGTACTTC. It encodes CASSLSGRVGSEQYF.

The chain combines TRBV7-6 with TRBJ2-2; D may be TRBD1 (6 bases). The CDR3 is 16 residues long. V dropped 3 bases and J dropped 2 bases, with 13 bases sitting between them. Looked up from germline, CDR1 is SGHVS and CDR2 is FNYEAQ. The CDR3 sequence is CASSFSGTNNTGELFF. The CDR3 coding sequence is TGTGCCAGCAGCTTTTCCGGGACAAATAACACCGGGGAGCTGTTTTTT.

The chain combines TRBV11-2 with TRBJ2-1; D not resolved. Trimming left V 7 bases short and J 3 bases short, with 4 bases between. The CDR3 spans 11 residues. CDR1 is SGHAT and CDR2 is FQNNGV in the germline V gene. The DNA for the CDR3 is TGTGCCAGCACCCACTACAATGAGCAGTTCTTC. Translation: CASTHYNEQFF.

The chain carries TRBV5-4 and TRBJ1-2, with a tentative D call TRBD1 (5 bases). The germline V gene has CDR1 SGHNT and CDR2 YYREEE (reference sequence). The length of the CDR3 is 13 residues. The V and J ends lost 4 bases and 4 bases respectively, with 11 bases between them. The CDR3 DNA sequence: TGTGCCAGCAGCGAGGACAAGACCTATGGCTACACCTTC. Its protein is CASSEDKTYGYTF.

This chain connects TRBV5-1 to TRBJ1-1; 9 bases match TRBD1. The CDR3 covers 17 residues. Germline CDR1 SGHRS, CDR2 YFSETQ. Trimming took 9 bases from V and 4 from J; bases not matched to a gene: 19. In DNA form, the CDR3 reads TGCGCCACAAGCTTAGGATGGACAGGGGATTTCAGCACTGAAGCTTTCTTT. The encoded protein is CATSLGWTGDFSTEAFF.

The chain joins TRBV18 to TRBJ2-7, with 7 bases fitting TRBD2. Germline V lookup: CDR1 KGHSH, CDR2 LQKENI. The CDR3 loop spans 14 amino acids. The J segment lost 3 bases and the V segment lost 3 bases, leaving 5 bases of the junction unmatched. CDR3 DNA sequence: TGTGCCAGCTCACCCAGCGGGATCCACTACGAGCAGTACTTC. Amino acids: CASSPSGIHYEQYF.

The chain couples TRBV28 to TRBJ2-1; TRBD2 matches 14 bases. Germline V gives CDR1 MDHEN, CDR2 SYDVKM. The CDR3 contains 16 residues. V was pared by 6 bases and J by 10 bases, with 11 bases of the junction left unmatched. Here the CDR3 reads CASRPGLAGVLGEQFF. As DNA, the CDR3 is TGTGCCAGCAGGCCGGGACTAGCGGGAGTACTGGGGGAGCAGTTCTTC.

The V and J genes are TRBV9 and TRBJ2-4; TRBD1 agrees at 7 bases. CDR3 length equals 14 residues. Germline assignment: CDR1 SGDLS and CDR2 YYNGEE. V trimming: 2 bases; J trimming: 9 bases; junction bases outside the gene matches: 8. The CDR3 here is CASSVTGRTAIQYF. DNA for the CDR3: TGTGCCAGCAGCGTGACAGGGCGGACTGCCATTCAGTACTTC.

The rearrangement links TRBV5-1 to TRBJ2-3; 8 bases are a match to TRBD2. Trimming cost V 3 bases and J 6 bases; bases outside gene matches: 9. This CDR3 is 15 amino acids long. Germline CDR1 is SGHRS and CDR2 is YFSETQ. The CDR3 DNA reads as TGCGCCAGCAGCTCGCGGGGGACTAGAATGGATACGCAGTATTTT. Protein: CASSSRGTRMDTQYF.

This rearrangement joins TRBV18 to TRBJ2-7, with TRBD2 matching 10 bases. With 2 bases clipped from V and 3 bases from J, the junction kept 1 base outside the gene matches. The CDR3 runs to 14 residues. CDR1 is KGHSH and CDR2 is LQKENI in the germline V gene. CDR3 bases: TGTGCCAGCTCACCAGTAGCGGGGGGCTACGAGCAGTACTTC. It encodes CASSPVAGGYEQYF.

The rearrangement uses TRBV18 and TRBJ1-5; 7 nucleotides line up with TRBD1. Germline V CDR1 and CDR2: KGHSH, LQKENI. CDR3 size: 14 residues. The ends lost 6 bases at V and 7 bases at J; junction bases unmatched: 9. This CDR3 is CASSSARGQQPQHF. The CDR3 region has the DNA TGTGCCAGCTCTTCCGCTAGGGGGCAGCAGCCCCAGCATTTT.

The CDR3 is CASSLGGLAGGYNEQFF. DNA of the CDR3: TGTGCCAGCAGCTTAGGCGGGCTAGCGGGGGGGTACAATGAGCAGTTCTTC. The V gene is TRBV13, the J gene TRBJ2-1; 12 bases fit TRBD2. The CDR3 covers 17 residues. Per the germline V gene, CDR1 is PRHDT and CDR2 is FYEKMQ (reference sequence). V gave up 0 bases and J gave up 4 bases; unmatched junction bases: 4.

The chain has TRBV5-1 and TRBJ1-2, with D maybe TRBD1 (5 bases). This CDR3 is 13 amino acids long. The germline V gene encodes CDR1 SGHRS and CDR2 YFSETQ. V lost 0 bases and J 8 bases, leaving 11 bases between the germline ends. CDR3 protein: CASSLAGFRGYTF. In DNA, the CDR3 is TGCGCCAGCAGCTTGGCAGGGTTCAGGGGCTACACCTTC.

The V and J genes are TRBV7-2 and TRBJ1-3, with TRBD1 identical over 7 bases. CDR3 length: 14 amino acids. V lost 0 bases to trimming and J lost 4 bases; unmatched junction nucleotides: 0. Germline V gene sequence: CDR1 SGHTA, CDR2 FQGNSA. DNA of the CDR3: TGTGCCAGCAGCTTAGCAGGGGGCGGAAACACCATATATTTT. Residues: CASSLAGGGNTIYF.

V is TRBV5-1 and J is TRBJ2-5; TRBD2 matches 10 bases. The CDR3 covers 18 residues. Losses at the gene ends were 2 bases for V and 2 bases for J; bases not matched to a gene: 12. The V gene's germline CDR1 is SGHRS and CDR2 YFSETQ. In DNA form, the CDR3 reads TGCGCCAGCAGCTTTATAGCGGGGGGCCCCCCACAACAAGAGACCCAGTACTTC. Translated, it gives CASSFIAGGPPQQETQYF. Combining the CDR3 with reference TRBV5-1 and TRBJ2-5 gives the whole variable domain KAGVTQTPRYLIKTRGQQVTLSCSPISGHRSVSWYQQTPGQGLQFLFEYFSETQRNKGNFPGRFSGRQFSNSRSEMNVSTLELGDSALYLCASSFIAGGPPQQETQYFGPGTRLLVL.

The CDR3 nucleotides read TGCGCCAGCAGCTTGGGGACAGGGGGCGTGTGGAGAGAGACCCAGTACTTC. Encoded protein: CASSLGTGGVWRETQYF. The chain employs TRBV5-1 and TRBJ2-5; 11 nucleotides match TRBD1. V dropped 0 bases and J dropped 4; count of bases not matched to a gene: 8. This CDR3 region has 17 residues. CDR1 is SGHRS, CDR2 YFSETQ, per germline.

This clone came up once. The V gene is TRBV6-1, the J gene TRBJ2-3, with 7 nucleotides matching TRBD1. The germline V gene has CDR1 MNHNS and CDR2 SASEGT. The trim removed 4 bases at V and 8 bases at J, leaving 6 bases unmatched. The CDR3 consists of 13 residues. The CDR3 loop reads CASSGGTVGTQYF. The CDR3 DNA reads as TGTGCCAGCAGTGGTGGGACAGTGGGTACGCAGTATTTT.

This rearrangement joins TRBV12-2 to TRBJ1-5; the D call in the table, TRBD1, was not verified against the DNA. TRBV12-2 constitutes a pseudogene. This CDR3 is built from 14 residues. For the CDR3, the DNA is TGTGCAAGTCGCCAGACAGGCACAAAGGAGCCCCAGCATTTT. Its protein is CASRQTGTKEPQHF.

This rearrangement joins TRBV19 to TRBJ2-5, with unresolved D. CDR3 size: 15 residues. V shed 1 base and J shed 5 bases, with 14 bases lying between them. Germline-derived CDR1 and CDR2 are LNHDA and SQIVND (reference sequence). CDR3 in amino acids: CASSIVGFFRETQYF. DNA for the CDR3: TGTGCCAGTAGTATAGTAGGATTTTTCAGGGAGACCCAGTACTTC.

Regarding this clone: The germline gene is not matched at one end of the junction; a read error may be the cause. The chain is built from TRBV5-1 and TRBJ2-1; weak D call: TRBD1 (6 bases). The CDR3 is made up of 16 amino acids. In germline, CDR1 is SGHRS, CDR2 YFSETQ. The CDR3 is CASSLATTGDYSEQFF. The CDR3 DNA follows: TGCGCCAGCAGCTTGGCCACGACAGGAGACTACAGTGAGCAGTTCTTC.